This TCR beta chain was captured in a study of cytomegalovirus exposure and HLA in healthy donors. In the PCR, 60 Vbeta and 13 Jbeta primers were used. The method was immunoSEQ multiplex PCR; TCRdb's version includes in-frame clones alone and lacks a portion of them. This repertoire shows about 190,000 clones, 60% to 85% found once; its top ten account for 1.6%. This CDR3 has 16 residues. Germline V gives CDR1 SEHNR, CDR2 FQNEAQ (reference sequence). Study outcomes and limitations: When presence/absence was analysed, sequencing depth was taken to be roughly uniform across donors.

Comments on this clone: Its antigen is still unknown. At one end, the junction sequence differs from germline, possibly due to a read error.

The sample was PBMCs. This receptor was taken from a woman between 18 and 29 years old in good health and CMV-seronegative. This chain links TRBV7-9 with TRBJ2-2; D unresolved. The chain's CDR3 is CSSSLAPLANTGELFF. For the CDR3, the DNA is TGTTCCAGCAGCTTAGCCCCCCTAGCGAACACCGGGGAGCTGTTTTTT.